The next 12 T cell receptor beta chains were all read from a single sample in a study of blood T cells in healthy people across ages. For the second PCR, which ran for about 7 to 12 cycles, a sample-barcoded 5' primer and a J-beta primer mix were used. TCRdb processed the 5' RACE reads anew with MiXCR; each CDR3 protein has one entry. This table has about 670,000 distinct CDR3 sequences, approximately 52% appearing once. The sequenced sample was blood. The source is an elderly woman in good health.

This chain connects TRBV5-1 to TRBJ2-2, with D uncertain. Trimming took 0 bases from V and 6 from J, leaving 9 bases between them. The CDR3 is 14 amino acids. Germline values: CDR1 SGHRS, CDR2 YFSETQ. This chain's CDR3 is CASSLGVMAGELFF. For the CDR3, the DNA is TGCGCCAGCAGCTTGGGAGTTATGGCCGGGGAGCTGTTTTTT.

This clonotype was seen many times. V gene TRBV3-1 combines with J gene TRBJ2-3, with TRBD2 as a possible D gene (5 bases). The V gene's germline CDR1 is LGHDT and CDR2 YNNKEL (reference sequence). V lost 1 base and J 2 bases, leaving 13 bases between the germline ends. CDR3 size: 16 residues. CDR3 sequence (DNA): TGTGCCAGCAGCCAAGCGGTAGCGTCTTACACAGATACGCAGTATTTT. Residues: CASSQAVASYTDTQYF.

The CDR3 DNA reads as TGTGCCAGCAGCAAACCTATTATCCTTAACAATGAGCAGTTCTTC. Encoded protein: CASSKPIILNNEQFF. This rearrangement joins TRBV7-9 to TRBJ2-1; D remains unclear. V lost 5 bases, J lost 5 bases, and 16 bases lay in between. This CDR3 has 15 residues. Germline CDR1 SEHNR, CDR2 FQNEAQ (reference sequence). Together with reference TRBV7-9 and TRBJ2-1, the CDR3 gives the full variable domain: DTGVSQNPRHKITKRGQNVTFRCDPISEHNRLYWYRQTLGQGPEFLTYFQNEAQLEKSRLLSDRFSAERPKGSFSTLEIQRTEQGDSAMYLCASSKPIILNNEQFFGPGTRLTVL.

This clonotype was recorded many times. This chain links TRBV5-1 with TRBJ2-1; D might be TRBD1 (6 bases). Germline CDR1 and CDR2: SGHRS and YFSETQ. CDR3 length: 14 amino acids. With 5 bases removed from V and 9 bases from J, the gap between germline ends came to 18 bases. Written as DNA, the CDR3 is TGCGCCAGCAGTCGAGGGGGAGCCGAAGGTGAGCAGTTCTTC. Its protein is CASSRGGAEGEQFF.

Here the CDR3 reads CSVQAGPGDGYTF. CDR3 bases: TGCAGCGTCCAAGCCGGTCCAGGGGATGGCTACACCTTC. The J gene is TRBJ1-2, the V gene TRBV29-1; D is possibly TRBD1 (6 bases). CDR1 is SQVTM, CDR2 ANQGSEA, per germline. Between the trimmed V and J ends, which lost 6 bases and 6 bases, there was a span of 17 bases. The CDR3 totals 13 residues.

This clonotype came up many times. The rearrangement links TRBV6-5 to TRBJ2-7, with D unresolved. Trimming removed 0 bases from V and 1 base from J, with 10 bases in between. Germline lookup yields CDR1 MNHEY and CDR2 SVGAGI. The CDR3 runs to 15 residues. In DNA, the CDR3 is TGTGCCAGCAGTTACTCTGGCAGGCCTTCCTACGAGCAGTACTTC. This translates into CASSYSGRPSYEQYF.

This chain joins TRBV20-1 and TRBJ2-5; 10 bases align to TRBD1. J gave up 1 base and V 1 base, and 15 bases lay outside the gene matches. This CDR3 has 19 residues. Germline assignment: CDR1 DFQATT and CDR2 SNEGSKA (reference sequence). For the CDR3, the DNA is TGCAGTGCTAGAGGGGAGAGGGACAGGGGATTGGGACCCCAAGAGACCCAGTACTTC. Its translation: CSARGERDRGLGPQETQYF.

Concerning this clonotype itself: A much more abundant neighbour one base away suggests this may be a read error. The chain is built from TRBV9 and TRBJ2-5; D unresolved. Germline V gene data show CDR1 as SGDLS and CDR2 as YYNGEE. The CDR3 is 15 amino acids. The CDR3, as DNA: TGTGCCGGCAGCTCCCGTGGTAGTATCCAAGAGACCCAGTACTTC. Protein: CAGSSRGSIQETQYF.

The V and J genes are TRBV27 and TRBJ2-2; 16 bases are shared with TRBD2. Trimming removed 6 bases from V and 1 base from J; junction bases left unmatched: 8. Germline V CDR1 and CDR2: MNHEY, SMNVEV (reference sequence). This CDR3 is 19 amino acids long. The CDR3 DNA reads as TGTGCCAGCAGGCCGCCGGGACTAGCGGGGGGGCTGAACACCGGGGAGCTGTTTTTT. This sequence encodes CASRPPGLAGGLNTGELFF.

In its sample, this clonotype was seen a few times. The rearrangement joins TRBV20-1 to TRBJ2-3; 11 bases fit TRBD2. Germline-derived CDR1 and CDR2 are DFQATT and SNEGSKA (reference sequence). V gave up 6 bases and J gave up 0 bases; unmatched junction bases: 8. There are 16 residues in the CDR3. The CDR3 sequence: CSARGLAEGSTDTQYF. CDR3 nucleotide sequence: TGCAGTGCCAGGGGACTAGCGGAGGGTAGCACAGATACGCAGTATTTT.

This clonotype was observed a few times. This chain uses TRBV3-1 with TRBJ2-3; TRBD1 matches 8 bases. This CDR3 comprises 15 residues. V shed 2 bases and J 6 bases; nucleotides not matched to a gene: 7. Per the germline V gene, CDR1 is LGHDT and CDR2 is YNNKEL (reference sequence). The CDR3 protein is CASSQRRQGADTQYF. CDR3 in DNA: TGTGCCAGCAGCCAAAGGAGGCAGGGGGCTGATACGCAGTATTTT.

With regard to this clonotype: A read error may produce the germline difference seen at one junction end. This chain links TRBV10-3 with TRBJ2-3; 7 bases align to TRBD2. There are 14 residues in the CDR3. CDR1 is ENHRY and CDR2 is SYGVKD in the germline V gene. The CDR3 DNA reads as TGTGCCACAGCGACACAGACTAGCACAGGTACGCAGTATTTT. It translates to CATATQTSTGTQYF.